These T cell receptor beta chains were read from a single sample in a study of shared clonotypes between healthy human individuals. TCRdb's table, derived via immunoSEQ multiplex PCR, lists solely in-frame clones and lacks some. The sample shows 2 million to 3 million clones, roughly 93% of them seen only once. The sample taken for sequencing was naive CD4+ T cells from PBMCs. The receptors originated from a man younger than 35 in good health. Some clones in this sample may be carry-over from other donors' samples. The CDR3 runs from the conserved cysteine through the conserved F or W. D genes are given only for firm matches. Expanded clones are given a class, and other clones once, few, many or no size at all.

.,TRBV28,TRBJ1-2,.,CASTQYRETYGYTF,TGTGCCAGCACCCAATACAGGGAAACCTATGGCTACACCTTC
.,TRBV10-3,TRBJ1-1,.,CAISGTTGPTEAFF,TGTGCCATCAGTGGTACAACCGGCCCCACTGAAGCTTTCTTT
.,TRBV4-1,TRBJ2-3,.,CASSQSGGRGTDTQYF,TGCGCCAGCAGCCAATCCGGGGGACGTGGCACAGATACGCAGTATTTT
.,TRBV4-3,TRBJ2-5,TRBD2,CASSQGLAGGQETQYF,TGCGCCAGCAGCCAGGGGCTAGCGGGAGGTCAAGAGACCCAGTACTTC
.,TRBV5-1,TRBJ1-2,.,CASSLGLEGAPYGYTF,TGCGCCAGCAGCTTGGGGTTGGAGGGTGCTCCCTATGGCTACACCTTC
few,TRBV5-1,TRBJ1-2,TRBD1,CASSLGQGNDGYTF,TGCGCCAGCAGCTTGGGACAGGGGAACGATGGCTACACCTTC
.,TRBV7-3,TRBJ2-1,TRBD2,CASGAGGDEQFF,TGTGCCAGCGGAGCGGGGGGGGATGAGCAGTTCTTC
.,TRBV5-1,TRBJ2-5,TRBD1,CASSPPDRAETQYF,TGCGCCAGCAGCCCACCGGACAGGGCTGAGACCCAGTACTTC
.,TRBV25-1,TRBJ2-7,TRBD2,CASSGGGSGRSYEQYF,TGTGCCAGCAGTGGCGGAGGCAGCGGGAGATCCTACGAGCAGTACTTC
once,TRBV5-5,TRBJ1-1,.,CASSLEPGTEAFF,TGTGCCAGCAGCTTGGAACCCGGGACTGAAGCTTTCTTT
once,TRBV28,TRBJ1-1,.,CASSLGQLNTEAFF,TGTGCCAGCAGTTTGGGGCAGTTGAACACTGAAGCTTTCTTT
few,TRBV6-1,TRBJ1-2,.,CASSAGTAGYTF,TGTGCCAGCAGTGCGGGGACCGCCGGCTACACCTTC
.,TRBV28,TRBJ1-4,.,CASSSQGAEYEKLFF,TGTGCCAGCAGTTCTCAGGGAGCGGAGTATGAAAAACTGTTTTTT
.,TRBV19,TRBJ1-4,.,CASNHATNEKLFF,TGTGCCAGTAACCATGCAACTAATGAAAAACTGTTTTTT
.,TRBV25-1,TRBJ1-2,.,CASSEWEGYGYTF,TGTGCCAGCAGTGAATGGGAGGGATATGGCTACACCTTC
.,TRBV7-2,TRBJ2-3,.,CASSLGLVTQDTQYF,TGTGCCAGCAGCTTAGGACTAGTTACTCAAGATACGCAGTATTTT
.,TRBV11-2,TRBJ2-6,.,CATAGAGDSGANVLTF,TGTGCCACCGCGGGAGCAGGGGATTCCGGGGCCAACGTCCTGACTTTC
.,TRBV9,TRBJ2-7,TRBD2,CASSYGTSGSTYEQYF,TGTGCCAGCAGCTATGGGACTAGCGGGAGTACCTACGAGCAGTACTTC
.,TRBV12-5,TRBJ1-2,.,CASGLVQGSGGYTF,TGTGCTAGTGGTTTGGTACAGGGATCGGGTGGCTACACCTTC
.,TRBV6-5,TRBJ2-2,.,CASSYFRRDPGELFF,TGTGCCAGCAGTTACTTCCGGAGGGATCCCGGGGAGCTGTTTTTT
.,TRBV5-6,TRBJ2-2,TRBD1,CASSGRDRANTGELFF,TGTGCCAGCAGCGGGCGGGACAGGGCGAACACCGGGGAGCTGTTTTTT
.,TRBV10-3,TRBJ2-5,TRBD2,CAISPRTSGRLETQYF,TGTGCCATCAGCCCTAGGACTAGCGGGAGATTGGAGACCCAGTACTTC
once,TRBV7-2,TRBJ2-1,.,CASSLGWSSYNEQFF,TGTGCCAGCAGCCTCGGGTGGAGCTCCTACAATGAGCAGTTCTTC
few,TRBV29-1,TRBJ1-1,TRBD1,CSVNRGPVEAFF,TGCAGCGTCAACAGGGGGCCCGTTGAAGCTTTCTTT